This T cell receptor (beta chain) was sequenced for a study of response to subunit inactivated influenza vaccine (dated by TCRdb to the late 2010s). Some background on the complete study: To follow how T cells responded to a trivalent subunit inactivated influenza vaccine, the researchers relied on deep quantitative profiling of the T cell receptor repertoire.

Broader findings and caveats from the paper: The authors suggested that each seasonal influenza vaccination may recruit only a limited number of new T cells.

The method was RT-PCR. For sequencing, an Illumina HiSeq 2500 was employed. The raw public reads went through TCRdb reprocessing: fastp at Q25, MiXCR clone calling, in-frame beta chains kept. For every CDR3 protein sequence, its rows merge into one entry that carries the most common genes and DNA. The sample table contains about 620,000 distinct CDR3 sequences; only one count was recorded for around 10% of them. The ten largest clones add up to 11% of the sample. This clonotype has just a few counts. Its specific antigen is unknown. Base qualities are missing; no much larger clone stands one base away. Reading the germline V gene (reference sequence) gives CDR1 MNHEY and CDR2 SMNVEV. Compared with germline, V lacks 5 bases and J lacks 0 bases; bases without a gene match: 5. The CDR3 measures 16 amino acids from cysteine to phenylalanine. CDR3 DNA is the only sequence kept; it has 48 bases, read in frame from the first base.

These same data were also listed under a study on T cells expressing NK-cell markers. The second investigation adds: TCR beta cDNA libraries were made by 5'RACE template switching that added a universal primer site and unique molecular identifiers. Three sorted T-cell subsets (CD3+CD56+NKG2C+, CD3+CD56+NKG2C- and CD3+CD56-NKG2C+) from several donors had their TCR beta-chain repertoires profiled. Among the eight sequenced donors, seven were HCMV-seropositive and one was HCMV-seronegative. In several experiments an anti-gammadeltaTCR antibody was added to restrict sorting to alphabetaTCR-expressing T cells. In six donors, the dominant CD3+CD56+NKG2C+ clonotypes ranked among the top 10 CD8+ clonotypes, making up about 1.0-8% of CD8+ T cells. Those dominant clonotypes were again the most abundant among CD3+CD56-NKG2C+ cells in a few donors, at about 28.3-65%. Whether the expanded NKG2C-expressing T cell clones were specific for HCMV antigens was left unclear. Randomly selected healthy volunteers, three men and five women, were used as the eight sequenced donors. A commercial ELISA kit detecting HCMV-specific IgG in serum was used to determine HCMV serostatus. Peripheral blood mononuclear cells were isolated from blood by Ficoll density gradient centrifugation. For roughly six donors, bulk peripheral blood T-cell repertoires were additionally sequenced from unsorted PBMC. cDNA synthesis was primed from the TCR beta constant segment and was followed by two successive PCR amplification steps. The libraries were sequenced on Illumina HiSeq 2000/2500, MiSeq or NextSeq, producing 2 x 150 bp reads. MIGEC was used to demultiplex reads and group reads by UMI, and MiTCR was used to assemble and quantify clonotypes. To exclude erroneous sequences, only TCR cDNA sequences supported by at least two reads were retained. The tcR package was used for downstream repertoire analysis, and clonotypes were matched between fractions using CDR3 nucleotide sequence together with V segment. VDJmatch was used to annotate antigen specificity against VDJdb, with one amino acid substitution allowed in CDR3.

The source is a man aged 45 to 65 who received an inactivated influenza vaccine. Donor details come from another sample of the same person, matched by shared clones. The material sequenced was PBMCs from blood, taken on the day of vaccination. The rearranged chain carries TRBV27 and TRBJ1-5, and 9 junction bases match TRBD1. The CDR3 protein: CASSITGGLSNQPQHF. The sequence in DNA is TGTGCCAGCAGTATAACAGGGGGCCTTAGCAATCAGCCCCAGCATTTT.